A selection of T cell receptor beta chains follows, all from one sample in a study of blood T cell repertoires in COVID-19. The assay was immunoSEQ multiplex PCR, and TCRdb's table has in-frame clones only and misses some. The repertoire holds 25,000 to 30,000 clones, with about 92% as singletons. The specimen was peripheral blood. The receptors derive from a man in his sixties or seventies with active or convalescent COVID-19. The conserved cysteine and the conserved F or W are not part of the CDR3 here. Fields, in order: clone size, V gene, J gene, CDR3 protein. Only part of the rows carry a size: once, few, many, or a class if the clone is expanded.

NA	TRBV19	TRBJ1-2	ASSTQGNYGYT
NA	TRBV2	TRBJ2-3	ASRPGQGKGTDTQY
NA	TRBV4-1	TRBJ2-7	ASSQRHNYEQY
NA	TRBV5-1	TRBJ2-1	ASSFRSQVAGRTYNEQF
NA	TRBV2	TRBJ1-6	ASREPLAGANSPLH
NA	TRBV4-3	TRBJ2-2	ASSHDLTVNTGELF
NA	TRBV25-1	TRBJ1-6	ASSESLQGSPLH
NA	TRBV18	TRBJ2-5	ASSPGHEQTQY
NA	TRBV7-8	TRBJ2-7	ASSLAQGLPGQY
NA	TRBV5-1	TRBJ2-2	ASSQTSNTGELF
NA	TRBV25-1	TRBJ2-1	ASSEMGGTGGNNEQF
NA	TRBV7-3	TRBJ2-3	ASSLRGAGTTDTQY
NA	TRBV30	TRBJ2-7	AWAGQGDNEQY
NA	TRBV19	TRBJ1-1	ASSIGQGPWGEAF
NA	TRBV9	TRBJ2-7	ASSPGRVLGFREQY
NA	TRBV7-2	TRBJ2-5	ASSFDRGGQETQY
NA	TRBV12-5	TRBJ2-2	ASGILNSPSGELF
NA	TRBV27	TRBJ1-4	ASSLARGQRNEKLF
NA	TRBV6-6	TRBJ2-7	ASSRGTGIVDSYEQY
few	TRBV19	TRBJ1-3	ASSPGLNSGNTIY
NA	TRBV5-1	TRBJ2-4	ASSLLEGAAKNIQY
NA	TRBV12-3/TRBV12-4	TRBJ1-3	ASSRDTGNTIY
NA	TRBV5-5	TRBJ2-3	ASSLGPGGPDTQY
NA	TRBV4-1	TRBJ2-3	ASSQFVEAHTQY
few	TRBV29-1	TRBJ1-2	SVDDREFGYT
NA	TRBV7-8	TRBJ2-1	ASSLVAGVGNEQF
NA	TRBV19	TRBJ2-7	ASSIGTSYEQY
NA	TRBV5-1	TRBJ2-1	ASSPGLAINRGEQF
NA	TRBV6-6	TRBJ1-5	ASRDLEGYSNQPQH
NA	TRBV4-3	TRBJ1-6	ASSQEAGWSSYNSPLH
NA	TRBV3-1/TRBV3-2	TRBJ2-2	ASSSKIRASSILTGELF
NA	TRBV3-1/TRBV3-2	TRBJ1-5	ASSQGDRSSNQPQH
NA	TRBV5-1	TRBJ1-1	ASSRGTANTEAF
NA	TRBV6-5	TRBJ2-2	ASRTINTGELF
NA	TRBV5-1	TRBJ2-2	ASSFGGTGELF
NA	TRBV5-1	TRBJ1-1	ASSLLADRTEAF
NA	TRBV6-5	TRBJ2-5	ATSGGVVETQY
NA	TRBV27	TRBJ2-3	ASSQLSPSTDTQY
NA	TRBV19	TRBJ1-5	ASAVSGQAGWPQH
NA	TRBV11-2	TRBJ1-6	ASSPTFGDSPLH
once	TRBV28	TRBJ2-2	ASSGGSANTGELF
once	TRBV6-5	TRBJ1-2	ASSSGTGADGYT
NA	TRBV5-8	TRBJ1-2	ASSGQGREGYT
NA	TRBV4-2	TRBJ2-1	ASSQAPDEQF
NA	TRBV7-8	TRBJ2-3	ASSAGSAGAVDTQY